The 28 T cell receptor beta chains reported below all come from one sample, sequenced in a study of blood T cell repertoires in COVID-19. Libraries were prepared by immunoSEQ multiplex PCR; TCRdb keeps only in-frame clonotypes and omits some of them. The sample contains tens of thousands of clones, 90% of which appear only once. The sample consisted of peripheral blood. These receptors all stem from a man between 70 and 80 years old with acute or convalescent COVID-19.

The chain uses TRBV5-1 and TRBJ1-2; weak D call: TRBD1 (6 bases). V lost 0 bases to trimming and J lost 3 bases, with 12 bases between them. Germline V lookup: CDR1 SGHRS, CDR2 YFSETQ. This CDR3 is 15 amino acids long. DNA for the CDR3: TGCGCCAGCAGCTTGGCGGGGGGCGCGGACTATGGCTACACCTTC. It yields the protein CASSLAGGADYGYTF.

The chain joins TRBV5-1 to TRBJ2-5, with TRBD2 identical over 11 bases. V gave up 5 bases and J gave up 1 base; unmatched junction bases: 7. From germline, CDR1 is SGHRS and CDR2 YFSETQ. This CDR3 spans 16 amino acids. CDR3 in amino acids: CASSRRTSGFQETQYF. CDR3 DNA sequence: TGCGCCAGCAGTCGAAGGACTAGCGGGTTCCAAGAGACCCAGTACTTC. Full variable domain (outside the CDR3, taken from reference TRBV5-1 and TRBJ2-5): KAGVTQTPRYLIKTRGQQVTLSCSPISGHRSVSWYQQTPGQGLQFLFEYFSETQRNKGNFPGRFSGRQFSNSRSEMNVSTLELGDSALYLCASSRRTSGFQETQYFGPGTRLLVL.

The chain is built from TRBV18 and TRBJ1-1, with no clear D. The CDR3 has 16 residues. Germline V gene sequence: CDR1 KGHSH, CDR2 LQKENI. The V end lost 2 bases, the J end lost 0 bases, and 13 bases lay between the germline ends. CDR3 bases: TGTGCCAGCTCACCATTTGACCCAGGTATGAACACTGAAGCTTTCTTT. It is translated as CASSPFDPGMNTEAFF.

The chain has TRBV5-1 and TRBJ2-3; 8 bases align to TRBD2. The CDR3 contains 13 residues. CDR1 and CDR2 from the germline V gene are SGHRS and YFSETQ. V was pared by 5 bases and J by 5 bases, with 4 bases of the junction left unmatched. The CDR3 nucleotides read TGCGCCAGCAGGAGCGGGGGTGGAGATACGCAGTATTTT. This gives the protein CASRSGGGDTQYF.

The chain couples TRBV19 to TRBJ1-6; maybe TRBD1 (6 bases). The CDR3 extends over 16 amino acids. Germline assignment: CDR1 LNHDA and CDR2 SQIVND (reference sequence). Trimming cost V 3 bases and J 0 bases, with 9 bases left between them. This chain's CDR3 is CASSIGGSSYNSPLHF. In DNA, the CDR3 is TGTGCCAGTAGTATTGGGGGCAGCTCCTATAATTCACCCCTCCACTTT.

The rearrangement joins TRBV30 to TRBJ1-2; perhaps TRBD1 as D (6 bases). In germline, CDR1 is GTSNPN, CDR2 SVGIG (reference sequence). V was clipped by 0 bases and J by 6 bases, with 23 bases between them. The CDR3 runs 17 residues. CDR3 sequence reads: CAWSVNPTGNIFNGYTF. CDR3 bases: TGTGCCTGGAGTGTGAACCCTACAGGGAATATTTTCAATGGCTACACCTTC.

CDR3 nucleotide sequence: TGTGCCACCAGCAGCGGAGGACAGGGTAGCGAGCAGTACTTC. It codes for CATSSGGQGSEQYF. The rearrangement joins TRBV15 to TRBJ2-7; TRBD1 matches at 8 bases. In germline, CDR1 is LNHNV, CDR2 YYDKDF (reference sequence). CDR3 length: 14 amino acids. Trimming at V came to 3 bases and at J to 6 bases, leaving 7 bases not matched to a gene.

The chain joins TRBV4-2 to TRBJ1-2; D gene uncertain. The CDR3 is 14 amino acids. The ends were cut back, 0 bases at V and 5 bases at J, with 10 bases in the middle. Germline CDR1 reads LGHNA; CDR2 reads YNFKEQ. The CDR3 protein is CASSQDLGDYGYTF. The CDR3 DNA reads as TGTGCCAGCAGCCAAGACCTAGGAGATTATGGCTACACCTTC.

The chain couples TRBV6-5 to TRBJ1-1, with D possibly matching TRBD1 (6 bases). This CDR3 comprises 16 residues. The germline CDR1 and CDR2 sequences are MNHEY and SVGAGI. Trimming took 2 bases from V and 4 from J, leaving 17 bases between them. CDR3 residues: CASSYERGRVGTEAFF. The CDR3 nucleotides are TGTGCCAGCAGTTACGAGCGGGGGCGGGTAGGCACTGAAGCTTTCTTT.

The gene calls are TRBV13 and TRBJ1-2, with 12 nucleotides matching TRBD1. The CDR3 contains 17 residues. Germline CDR1 PRHDT, CDR2 FYEKMQ (reference sequence). Unmatched junction bases numbered 9, after V lost 5 bases and J lost 2 bases. The CDR3 sequence: CASSQGQGALGNYGYTF. CDR3 DNA: TGTGCCAGCAGCCAGGGACAGGGGGCGCTTGGGAACTATGGCTACACCTTC.

J is TRBJ1-6 and V is TRBV20-1, with 9 bases that match TRBD1. CDR3 length equals 16 residues. The germline V gene encodes CDR1 DFQATT and CDR2 SNEGSKA (reference sequence). J gave up 10 bases and V 3 bases, and 13 bases lay outside the gene matches. Here the CDR3 DNA reads TGCAGTGCTAGTGAACGACGGGACAGGGATTCATCACCCCTCCACTTT. Protein sequence: CSASERRDRDSSPLHF.

V usage is TRBV30 and J usage is TRBJ1-5; TRBD1 agrees at 9 bases. The V and J ends lost 2 bases and 4 bases, in that order; junction bases with no gene match: 3. Germline CDR1 and CDR2: GTSNPN and SVGIG (reference sequence). This CDR3 has 14 residues. The CDR3 DNA reads TGTGCCTGGAGTACAGGGGGCGCGAATCAGCCCCAGCATTTT. Translated, it gives CAWSTGGANQPQHF.

Remarks on this clone: Compared with germline, one end of the junction differs, possibly owing to a read error. V gene TRBV4-3 combines with J gene TRBJ2-1, with D possibly TRBD1 on 6 matching bases. Germline V gives CDR1 LGHNA, CDR2 YSLEER. The CDR3 runs 14 residues. The CDR3 DNA is TGCGCCAGCAGCCAAGCCAATACAGGGCCCCGGGTGCTCTTC. Encoded protein: CASSQANTGPRVLF.

CDR3 sequence: CASSISSGGATDTQYF. CDR3 DNA sequence: TGTGCCAGTAGTATATCTAGCGGGGGGGCCACAGATACGCAGTATTTT. This sequence joins TRBV19 and TRBJ2-3, with 12 bases matching TRBD2. The CDR3 has 16 residues. The trim removed 2 bases at V and 2 bases at J, leaving 2 bases unmatched. Germline V CDR1 and CDR2: LNHDA, SQIVND (reference sequence).

CDR3 DNA: TGTGCCAGCAGCAGGGACAGCAGCATCGGCACAGATACGCAGTATTTT. It is translated as CASSRDSSIGTDTQYF. This sequence joins TRBV9 and TRBJ2-3, with 7 bases fitting TRBD1. In germline, CDR1 is SGDLS, CDR2 YYNGEE. V trimming: 4 bases; J trimming: 1 base; junction bases outside the gene matches: 9. The CDR3 loop spans 16 amino acids.

In this sample, this clone turned up once. V is TRBV2 and J is TRBJ2-1; 13 bases agree with TRBD2. The CDR3 is 15 residues long. Germline V CDR1 and CDR2: SNHLY, FYNNEI. Trimming took 8 bases from V and 4 from J; bases not matched to a gene: 5. CDR3 amino acids: CASQTSGGRYNEQFF. The DNA of the CDR3 is TGTGCCAGCCAGACTAGCGGGGGGCGGTACAATGAGCAGTTCTTC. Full variable domain (outside the CDR3, taken from reference TRBV2 and TRBJ2-1): EPEVTQTPSHQVTQMGQEVILRCVPISNHLYFYWYRQILGQKVEFLVSFYNNEISEKSEIFDDQFSVERPDGSNFTLKIRSTKLEDSAMYFCASQTSGGRYNEQFFGPGTRLTVL.

The chain is built from TRBV28 and TRBJ2-3; D perhaps matches TRBD2 (6 bases). The germline CDR1 and CDR2 sequences are MDHEN and SYDVKM. CDR3 length: 16 amino acids. Trimming took 5 bases from V and 7 from J, leaving 22 bases between them. This CDR3 is CASSAPGLGGGYTQYF. The CDR3 DNA follows: TGTGCCAGCAGTGCCCCAGGGTTGGGTGGGGGGTATACGCAGTATTTT.

The genes are TRBV11-2 and TRBJ2-5; no reliable D call. The length of the CDR3 is 12 residues. V was pared by 5 bases and J by 4 bases, with 8 bases between. CDR1 is SGHAT and CDR2 is FQNNGV in the germline V gene. The CDR3 coding sequence is TGTGCCAGCAGCCACCTAACAGAGACCCAGTACTTC. Encoded protein: CASSHLTETQYF.

The chain combines TRBV30 with TRBJ1-2, with 11 bases aligning to TRBD1. The trim removed 3 bases at V and 8 bases at J, leaving 5 bases unmatched. This CDR3 region has 13 residues. Per germline, CDR1 GTSNPN and CDR2 SVGIG (reference sequence). For the CDR3, the DNA is TGTGCCTGGAGGGACAGGGGGCGTTACGGCTACACCTTC. Translating it yields CAWRDRGRYGYTF.

This clone has more than one count but fewer than ten. The V gene is TRBV12-3 or TRBV12-4, the J gene TRBJ1-6; unclear D gene. Trimming stripped 5 bases from V and 8 bases from J, with 10 bases between. The CDR3 sequence is 13 residues long. The CDR3 nucleotides read TGTGCCAGCAGTAGCGGGTCTTATTCACCCCTCCACTTT. This sequence encodes CASSSGSYSPLHF.

The gene calls are TRBV19 and TRBJ1-2, with 8 nucleotides matching TRBD1. Germline-derived CDR1 and CDR2 are LNHDA and SQIVND (reference sequence). V shed 7 bases, J shed 0 bases, and the junction held 4 bases outside the gene matches. This CDR3 region has 14 residues. The CDR3 sequence: CASNTDRANYGYTF. The DNA for the CDR3 is TGTGCCAGTAACACGGACAGGGCTAACTATGGCTACACCTTC.

J is TRBJ1-5 and V is TRBV10-3, with 8 bases lining up with TRBD1. The CDR3 spans 16 residues. Germline CDR1 and CDR2: ENHRY and SYGVKD. V was clipped by 0 bases and J by 6 bases; unmatched bases: 7. CDR3 amino acids: CAISESGTGSSQPQHF. DNA for the CDR3: TGTGCCATCAGTGAGTCTGGGACAGGTTCTTCTCAGCCCCAGCATTTT.

V usage is TRBV7-2 and J usage is TRBJ2-1; 10 bases match TRBD2. V was pared by 5 bases and J by 3 bases, with 4 bases of the junction left unmatched. The CDR3 extends over 15 amino acids. Germline CDR1 SGHTA, CDR2 FQGNSA. CDR3 coding DNA: TGTGCCAGCAGCCCGAGCGGGGGGGGCTACAATGAGCAGTTCTTC. Protein: CASSPSGGGYNEQFF.

The V and J genes are TRBV6-6 and TRBJ2-7, with D perhaps matching TRBD2 (6 bases). Germline lookup yields CDR1 MNHNY and CDR2 SVGAGI (reference sequence). This CDR3 spans 13 amino acids. The V and J ends lost 8 bases and 4 bases respectively, with 15 bases between them. The CDR3 is CASERDSGYEQYF. The CDR3, as DNA: TGTGCCAGCGAGAGGGATAGCGGATACGAGCAGTACTTC.

The chain is built from TRBV21-1 and TRBJ1-4; the DNA was not compared with TRBD1, the D call given in the table. TRBV21-1 is a pseudogene locus. This CDR3 has 14 residues. This chain's CDR3 is CASSRGQGGEKLFF. The CDR3, as DNA: TGTGCCAGCAGCAGAGGACAGGGAGGGGAAAAACTGTTTTTT.

The chain links TRBV7-9 to TRBJ2-2; TRBD1 aligns across 7 bases. After removal of 5 bases from V and 0 bases from J, the junction contained 3 bases not matched to a gene. Germline assignment: CDR1 SEHNR and CDR2 FQNEAQ (reference sequence). The CDR3 totals 15 residues. The CDR3 spells CASSPGQSNTGELFF. The CDR3 DNA reads as TGTGCCAGCAGCCCGGGACAGTCGAACACCGGGGAGCTGTTTTTT.

This clone appeared a single time. This rearrangement joins TRBV5-1 to TRBJ1-1; D is unresolved. The CDR3 has 14 residues. From germline, CDR1 is SGHRS and CDR2 YFSETQ. With 3 bases removed from V and 4 bases from J, the gap between germline ends came to 13 bases. CDR3 loop: CASSSFAGGTEAFF. In DNA form, the CDR3 reads TGCGCCAGCAGCTCGTTCGCAGGTGGCACTGAAGCTTTCTTT.

V is TRBV7-9 and J is TRBJ1-2; tentatively, D is TRBD1 (6 bases). Looked up from germline, CDR1 is SEHNR and CDR2 is FQNEAQ (reference sequence). The CDR3 contains 16 residues. V was pared by 5 bases and J by 4 bases, with 20 bases between. CDR3 bases: TGTGCCAGCAGCGCATGGGACACCGAAATCCGCTATGGCTACACCTTC. It encodes CASSAWDTEIRYGYTF.